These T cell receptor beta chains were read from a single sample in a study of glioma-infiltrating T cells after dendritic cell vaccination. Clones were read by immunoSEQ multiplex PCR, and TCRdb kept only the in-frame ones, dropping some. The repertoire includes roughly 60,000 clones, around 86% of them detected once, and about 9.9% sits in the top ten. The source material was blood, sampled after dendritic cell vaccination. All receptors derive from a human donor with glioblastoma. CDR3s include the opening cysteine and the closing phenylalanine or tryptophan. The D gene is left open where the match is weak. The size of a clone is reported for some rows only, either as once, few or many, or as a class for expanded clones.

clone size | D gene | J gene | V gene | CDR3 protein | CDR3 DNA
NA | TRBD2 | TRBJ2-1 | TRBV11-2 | CASSLRTSGISGQFF | TGTGCCAGCAGCCTTAGGACTAGCGGGATTTCGGGGCAGTTCTTC
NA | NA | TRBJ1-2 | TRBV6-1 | CASSEDSDYGYTF | TGTGCCAGCAGTGAGGACAGTGACTATGGCTACACCTTC
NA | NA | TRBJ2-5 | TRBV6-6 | CASSQQASEATQYF | TGTGCCAGCAGCCAACAGGCGAGTGAGGCGACCCAGTACTTC
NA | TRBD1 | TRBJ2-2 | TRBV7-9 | CASSYRDRENTGELFF | TGTGCCAGCAGTTACCGGGACAGGGAGAACACCGGGGAGCTGTTTTTT
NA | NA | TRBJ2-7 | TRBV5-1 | CASSLGAGAREQYF | TGCGCCAGCAGCTTGGGGGCAGGGGCGCGCGAGCAGTACTTC
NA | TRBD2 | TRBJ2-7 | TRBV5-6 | CASSRAGATPEQYF | TGTGCCAGCAGCAGAGCGGGGGCGACCCCCGAGCAGTACTTC
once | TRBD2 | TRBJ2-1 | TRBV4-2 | CASSLLGLDYNEQFF | TGTGCCAGCAGCCTACTGGGACTAGACTACAATGAGCAGTTCTTC
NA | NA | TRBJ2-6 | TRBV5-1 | CASSPDGGLAGANVLTF | TGCGCCAGCAGTCCTGACGGGGGGCTGGCTGGGGCCAACGTCCTGACTTTC
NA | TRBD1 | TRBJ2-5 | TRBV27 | CASSLGQAVETQYF | TGTGCCAGCAGTCTGGGACAGGCAGTAGAGACCCAGTACTTC
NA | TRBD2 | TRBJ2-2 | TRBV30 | CAWSVGGRARELFF | TGTGCCTGGAGTGTGGGCGGGAGGGCACGGGAGCTGTTTTTT
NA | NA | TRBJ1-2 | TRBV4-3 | CASSQALHNNYGYTF | TGCGCCAGCAGCCAAGCTCTCCACAACAACTATGGCTACACCTTC
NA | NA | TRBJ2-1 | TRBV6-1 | CASSADRINNEQFF | TGTGCCAGCAGCGCGGACAGAATCAACAATGAGCAGTTCTTC
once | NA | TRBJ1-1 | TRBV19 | CASRPEWGHTEAFF | TGTGCCAGTAGGCCGGAGTGGGGGCACACTGAAGCTTTCTTT
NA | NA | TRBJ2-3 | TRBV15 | CATSRVFSTDTQYF | TGTGCCACCAGCAGAGTTTTTAGTACAGATACGCAGTATTTT
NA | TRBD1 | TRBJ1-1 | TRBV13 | CAGRGPGQGAEAFF | TGTGCCGGCAGGGGACCGGGACAGGGGGCGGAAGCTTTCTTT
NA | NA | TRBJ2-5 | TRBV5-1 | CASSSDEAYETQYF | TGCGCCAGCAGCTCGGATGAGGCGTACGAGACCCAGTACTTC
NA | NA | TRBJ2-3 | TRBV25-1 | CASSEWAVGTDTQYF | TGTGCCAGCAGTGAATGGGCTGTGGGCACAGATACGCAGTATTTT
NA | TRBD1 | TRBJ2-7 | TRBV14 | CASTSGTGQGHEQYF | TGTGCCAGCACCTCGGGTACCGGACAGGGCCACGAGCAGTACTTC
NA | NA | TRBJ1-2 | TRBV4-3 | CASSQAGLANYGYTF | TGCGCCAGCAGCCAGGCAGGGTTAGCTAACTATGGCTACACCTTC
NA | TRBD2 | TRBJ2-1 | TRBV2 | CASSISGSSYNEQFF | TGTGCCAGCAGTATTAGCGGGAGCTCCTACAATGAGCAGTTCTTC
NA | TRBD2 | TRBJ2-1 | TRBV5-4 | CASSSAGGYNEQFF | TGTGCCAGCAGCTCAGCGGGGGGGTACAATGAGCAGTTCTTC
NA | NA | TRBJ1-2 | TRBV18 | CASSTRVADYGYTF | TGTGCCAGCTCAACTAGGGTGGCGGACTATGGCTACACCTTC
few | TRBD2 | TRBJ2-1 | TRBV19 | CASSDGLAGGIYEQFF | TGTGCCAGTAGTGACGGACTAGCGGGGGGGATATATGAGCAGTTCTTC
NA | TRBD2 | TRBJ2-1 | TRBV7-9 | CASSRTSGLYNEQFF | TGTGCCAGCAGCCGGACTAGCGGGCTTTACAATGAGCAGTTCTTC
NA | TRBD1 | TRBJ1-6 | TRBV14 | CASSSRQGTPLHF | TGTGCCAGCAGCTCTCGACAGGGGACACCCCTCCACTTT
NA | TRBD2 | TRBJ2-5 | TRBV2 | CASTAGTSSKTQYF | TGTGCCAGCACCGCCGGGACTAGCAGTAAGACCCAGTACTTC
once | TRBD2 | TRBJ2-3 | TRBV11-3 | CASSPGTSGYTDTQYF | TGTGCCAGCAGCCCCGGGACTAGCGGGTACACAGATACGCAGTATTTT
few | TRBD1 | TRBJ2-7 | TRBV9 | CASSPGQGTYEQYF | TGTGCCAGCAGCCCGGGACAGGGGACCTACGAGCAGTACTTC